This is a list of T cell receptor beta chains from one sample in a study of shared clonotypes between healthy human individuals. Assay: immunoSEQ multiplex PCR; the TCRdb copy retains only in-frame clones and omits some. Of 2.3 million or so clones in the sample, 85% to 95% were seen once. Source material: naive CD4+ T cells from PBMCs. The receptors stem from a man younger than 35 in good health. Some clones in this sample may be carry-over from other donors' samples. Each CDR3 is given without its conserved first and last residue.

V: TRBV5-4; CDR3: ASSSGQGPYSGNTIY
V: TRBV6-6; CDR3: ASIRQGLYGYT
V: TRBV4-1; CDR3: ASSQEIAGANTGELF
V: TRBV4-2; CDR3: ASSQDRVAGGNTIY
V: TRBV2; CDR3: ASTKQAIQETQY
V: TRBV27; CDR3: ASSFLDGNQPQH
V: TRBV7-2; CDR3: ASSSQQGNVHYGYT
V: TRBV28; CDR3: ASRLGNPYEQY
V: TRBV30; CDR3: AWSANNIDEQF
V: TRBV30; CDR3: AWESGHRAEQY
V: TRBV9; CDR3: ASSVEGGNTDTQY
V: TRBV5-1; CDR3: ASSRPPYETGELF
V: TRBV10-3; CDR3: ATTASSGRASTGELF
V: TRBV18; CDR3: ASSPMASYYGYT
V: TRBV11-3; CDR3: ASSLRRGGRSNEKLF
V: TRBV5-1; CDR3: ASSRWDGTLGANVLT
V: TRBV23-1; CDR3: ASSHSQDRGSTDTQY
V: TRBV5-5; CDR3: ASSRGVRADEAF
V: TRBV11-3; CDR3: ASSLGGTGMNTEAF
V: TRBV11-2; CDR3: ASSPGTVTDTQY
V: TRBV4-1; CDR3: ASSQGSPGETQY
V: TRBV5-5; CDR3: ASSPRESRYNEQF
V: TRBV25-1; CDR3: ASSEAGRLYEQY
V: TRBV30; CDR3: AWTVGGSLYNEQF
V: TRBV9; CDR3: ASSVGTSLSSYEQY
V: TRBV27; CDR3: ASSPYFMGGEYEQY
V: TRBV2; CDR3: ASGQGKDTQY
V: TRBV5-4; CDR3: ASSTGLGETQY
V: TRBV5-8; CDR3: ASIRGTLNTEAF
V: TRBV9; CDR3: ASSVATLGAATDTQY
V: TRBV9; CDR3: ASSIAGTNTEAF
V: TRBV6-5; CDR3: ASSSTGGRQPQH
V: TRBV7-9; CDR3: ASSLGQGIGNTIY
V: TRBV19; CDR3: ASRDRASNEQF
V: TRBV2; CDR3: ASSSGAVGGQETQY